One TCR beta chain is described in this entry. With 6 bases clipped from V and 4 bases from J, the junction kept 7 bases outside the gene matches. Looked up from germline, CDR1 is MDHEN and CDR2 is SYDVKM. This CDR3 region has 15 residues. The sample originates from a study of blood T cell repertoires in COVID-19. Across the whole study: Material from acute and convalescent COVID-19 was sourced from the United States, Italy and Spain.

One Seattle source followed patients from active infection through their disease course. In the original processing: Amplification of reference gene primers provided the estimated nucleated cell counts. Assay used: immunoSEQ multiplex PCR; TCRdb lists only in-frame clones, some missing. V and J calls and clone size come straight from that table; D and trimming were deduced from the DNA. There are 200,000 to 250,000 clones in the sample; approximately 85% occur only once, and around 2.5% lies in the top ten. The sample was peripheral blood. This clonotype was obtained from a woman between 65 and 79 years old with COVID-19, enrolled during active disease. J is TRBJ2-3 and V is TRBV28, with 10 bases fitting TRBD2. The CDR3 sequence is CASSPAGGTADTQYF. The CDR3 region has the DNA TGTGCCAGCAGCCCAGCGGGGGGGACGGCAGATACGCAGTATTTT. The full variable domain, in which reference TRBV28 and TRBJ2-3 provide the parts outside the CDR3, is DVKVTQSSRYLVKRTGEKVFLECVQDMDHENMFWYRQDPGLGLRLIYFSYDVKMKEKGDIPEGYSVSREKKERFSLILESASTNQTSMYLCASSPAGGTADTQYFGPGTRLTVL.